Each of the 26 T cell receptor beta chains below was sequenced from the same sample in a study of cytomegalovirus exposure and HLA in healthy donors. The PCR employed 60 Vbeta primers together with 13 Jbeta primers. The assay was immunoSEQ multiplex PCR, and TCRdb's table has in-frame clones only and misses some. This sample has roughly 120,000 clones, with roughly 75% found just once. What was sequenced was PBMCs. The receptors shown here come from a man younger than 40 in good health and CMV-seronegative.

To note about this clone: The same CDR3 can be traced to other DNA sequences in this sample. V usage is TRBV29-1 and J usage is TRBJ1-2, with TRBD1 identical over 7 bases. The CDR3 sequence is 12 residues long. Trimming cost V 4 bases and J 7 bases; bases outside gene matches: 6. Per germline, CDR1 SQVTM and CDR2 ANQGSEA. The CDR3 DNA sequence: TGCAGCGTTGTGGAGACAGGGTTTGGCTACACCTTC. Protein product: CSVVETGFGYTF.

This chain uses TRBV2 with TRBJ2-5, with TRBD2 matching over 8 bases. J gave up 5 bases and V 8 bases, and 7 bases lay outside the gene matches. The CDR3 length is 13 residues. The germline CDR1 and CDR2 sequences are SNHLY and FYNNEI. The CDR3 protein is CASSRGGGETQYF. CDR3 bases: TGTGCCAGCTCCCGGGGGGGCGGGGAGACCCAGTACTTC.

This clone occurred a few times. This chain uses TRBV7-3 with TRBJ2-1, with TRBD1 identical over 7 bases. This CDR3 spans 12 amino acids. With 5 bases clipped from V and 7 bases from J, the junction kept 2 bases outside the gene matches. The germline V gene has CDR1 SGHTA and CDR2 FQGTGA. In DNA, the CDR3 is TGTGCCAGCAGCCCAGGGGGTAATGAGCAGTTCTTC. This encodes CASSPGGNEQFF.

The rearrangement joins TRBV30 to TRBJ1-6; no clear D gene. The V gene's germline CDR1 is GTSNPN and CDR2 SVGIG (reference sequence). The V end lost 0 bases, the J end lost 0 bases, and 12 bases lay between the germline ends. The CDR3 totals 17 residues. In nucleotides, the CDR3 is TGTGCCTGGAGTGTAAGACGCCCAGGCTCCTATAATTCACCCCTCCACTTT. Translated: CAWSVRRPGSYNSPLHF.

The chain carries TRBV7-8 and TRBJ2-2; tentative D call: TRBD2 (5 bases). Germline values: CDR1 SGHVS, CDR2 FQNEAQ. The CDR3 is made up of 15 amino acids. Between the trimmed V and J ends, which lost 1 base and 2 bases, there was a span of 8 bases. The chain's CDR3 is CASSLGTFNTGELFF. In DNA form, the CDR3 reads TGTGCCAGCAGCTTAGGGACTTTTAACACCGGGGAGCTGTTTTTT.

This clone was counted once. The chain joins TRBV28 to TRBJ1-4; 10 bases align to TRBD1. The germline V gene has CDR1 MDHEN and CDR2 SYDVKM. J gave up 3 bases and V 6 bases, and 4 bases lay outside the gene matches. The CDR3 consists of 15 residues. CDR3 protein: CASRRQGASNEKLFF. The CDR3 DNA is TGTGCCAGCAGACGACAGGGGGCGTCTAATGAAAAACTGTTTTTT.

This chain uses TRBV30 with TRBJ1-3; D gene uncertain. Germline V gene lookup returns CDR1 GTSNPN and CDR2 SVGIG (reference sequence). The CDR3 runs to 14 residues. Trimming left V 1 base short and J 3 bases short, with 10 bases between. The CDR3 loop reads CAWSGPRFGNTIYF. Written as DNA, the CDR3 is TGTGCCTGGAGTGGCCCCAGGTTTGGAAACACCATATATTTT.

The rearrangement links TRBV15 to TRBJ1-1; D is undetermined. CDR1 is LNHNV and CDR2 is YYDKDF in the germline V gene (reference sequence). The length of the CDR3 is 12 residues. Trimming left V 0 bases short and J 10 bases short, with 9 bases between. The CDR3 sequence is CATSRDTSRAFF. The CDR3 DNA reads TGTGCCACCAGCAGAGATACTTCGAGAGCTTTCTTT.

The chain employs TRBV6-4 and TRBJ2-3; possibly TRBD2 for D (5 bases). CDR3 length: 15 residues. V was shortened by 4 bases and J by 4 bases, with 15 bases between the two germline ends. Germline V gene lookup returns CDR1 MRHNA and CDR2 SNTAGT. The CDR3 loop is CASSVSSEGSDTQYF. Written as DNA, the CDR3 is TGTGCCAGCAGTGTAAGTTCCGAGGGCTCAGATACGCAGTATTTT.

The table lists this clone with a few counts. The CDR3 DNA follows: TGTGCCAGCAATCGGGACACCAAATACGAGCAGTACTTC. Translated: CASNRDTKYEQYF. The rearrangement uses TRBV6-6 and TRBJ2-7; D is perhaps TRBD1 (6 bases). Trimming shortened V by 7 bases and J by 4 bases, and 14 bases separated the two germline ends. CDR1 is MNHNY, CDR2 SVGAGI, per germline (reference sequence). The CDR3 runs to 13 residues.

J is TRBJ1-1 and V is TRBV5-4, with a weak D call TRBD1 (6 bases). In germline, CDR1 is SGHNT, CDR2 YYREEE (reference sequence). There are 16 residues in the CDR3. V gave up 0 bases and J gave up 0 bases, with 12 bases separating them. In nucleotides, the CDR3 is TGTGCCAGCAGCTTGGACAGGGCTGCCCTGAACACTGAAGCTTTCTTT. Amino acids: CASSLDRAALNTEAFF.

The V gene is TRBV28, the J gene TRBJ1-6; 8 nucleotides agree with TRBD1. The CDR3 spans 15 residues. J gave up 8 bases and V 5 bases, and 8 bases lay outside the gene matches. Germline CDR1 is MDHEN and CDR2 is SYDVKM. CDR3 in amino acids: CASSTLDREDSPLHF. The CDR3 region has the DNA TGTGCCAGCAGTACCCTGGACAGGGAAGATTCACCCCTCCACTTT.

The chain couples TRBV5-1 to TRBJ2-1; 11 bases match TRBD2. Germline V gives CDR1 SGHRS, CDR2 YFSETQ. Trimming took 0 bases from V and 2 from J; bases not matched to a gene: 4. The CDR3 totals 17 residues. Written as DNA, the CDR3 is TGCGCCAGCAGCTTGGTTAGCGGGGGGGCCCCCTACAATGAGCAGTTCTTC. Its protein product is CASSLVSGGAPYNEQFF.

In regard to this clone: A read error may produce the germline difference seen at one junction end. The V call is TRBV7-7, the J call TRBJ1-4; 9 bases align to TRBD1. The CDR3 is 16 residues long. Germline CDR1 reads SSHAT; CDR2 reads FNYEAQ (reference sequence). The CDR3 region is CASSPAYGQGNEKLFF. CDR3 DNA sequence: TGTGCTAGCAGCCCAGCCTATGGACAGGGGAACGAAAAACTGTTTTTT.

This rearrangement joins TRBV5-1 to TRBJ1-3; D call uncertain. Trimming removed 5 bases at V and 4 bases at J, with 19 bases between. Per germline, CDR1 SGHRS and CDR2 YFSETQ. This CDR3 is built from 16 residues. The DNA of the CDR3 is TGCGCCAGCAGACGTTCGTCGGAGGGTGCGGGAAACACCATATATTTT. Translating gives CASRRSSEGAGNTIYF. Complete variable domain (other parts from reference TRBV5-1 and TRBJ1-3): KAGVTQTPRYLIKTRGQQVTLSCSPISGHRSVSWYQQTPGQGLQFLFEYFSETQRNKGNFPGRFSGRQFSNSRSEMNVSTLELGDSALYLCASRRSSEGAGNTIYFGEGSWLTVV.

The chain uses TRBV4-1 and TRBJ2-1; a weak D match, TRBD1 (7 bases). The CDR3 is 15 amino acids. The germline gives CDR1 MGHRA, CDR2 YSYEKL. V lost 3 bases and J 8 bases, leaving 17 bases between the germline ends. CDR3 amino acids: CASSHPGGIPHEQFF. Written as DNA, the CDR3 is TGCGCCAGCAGCCATCCAGGGGGGATTCCCCATGAGCAGTTCTTC.

V usage is TRBV7-2 and J usage is TRBJ2-1; TRBD2 agrees at 7 bases. The CDR3 runs 15 residues. Trimming took 5 bases from V and 9 from J; bases not matched to a gene: 13. Germline-derived CDR1 and CDR2 are SGHTA and FQGNSA. CDR3 loop: CASSKGSRGGSEQFF. The CDR3 DNA is TGTGCCAGCAGCAAAGGGTCCCGGGGAGGGTCTGAGCAGTTCTTC.

V usage is TRBV5-1 and J usage is TRBJ2-7; unclear D gene. Trimming took off 4 bases at V and 3 bases at J, with 8 bases between the two ends. The CDR3 spans 12 residues. Germline V gene sequence: CDR1 SGHRS, CDR2 YFSETQ. CDR3 in DNA: TGCGCCAGCAGCGTCTCAGGCTACGAGCAGTACTTC. It encodes CASSVSGYEQYF.

The chain carries TRBV15 and TRBJ2-2, with D tentatively TRBD2 (6 bases). Germline loops: CDR1 LNHNV, CDR2 YYDKDF (reference sequence). V was shortened by 1 base and J by 1 base, with 10 bases between the two germline ends. CDR3 length equals 16 residues. The CDR3 DNA sequence: TGTGCCACCAGCAGAGGCGCGGGGAGGAACACCGGGGAGCTGTTTTTT. As protein: CATSRGAGRNTGELFF.

The chain joins TRBV4-1 to TRBJ2-5, with D possibly matching TRBD2 (6 bases). The germline gives CDR1 MGHRA, CDR2 YSYEKL. The CDR3 sequence is 14 residues long. The V gene lost 0 bases and the J gene lost 3 bases, with 8 bases spanning the gap. The CDR3 spells CASSQEGLKETQYF. The CDR3 DNA is TGCGCCAGCAGCCAAGAGGGACTGAAAGAGACCCAGTACTTC.

The chain employs TRBV27 and TRBJ2-7; possibly TRBD2 for D (6 bases). Germline V gives CDR1 MNHEY, CDR2 SMNVEV (reference sequence). V gave up 10 bases and J gave up 2 bases, with 18 bases separating them. This CDR3 has 14 residues. CDR3 nucleotides: TGTGCCACCCAGGTGTGGCGGGGCCCCTACGAGCAGTACTTC. Encoded protein: CATQVWRGPYEQYF.

The CDR3 DNA reads TGCAGCGTTGGAGGGACAGCGTCGGACAATGAGCAGTTCTTC. Encoded protein: CSVGGTASDNEQFF. The V gene is TRBV29-1, the J gene TRBJ2-1; 7 bases are shared with TRBD1. The CDR3 spans 14 residues. Germline lookup yields CDR1 SQVTM and CDR2 ANQGSEA. After removal of 4 bases from V and 5 bases from J, the junction contained 8 bases not matched to a gene.

The J gene is TRBJ2-7, the V gene TRBV5-1, with unresolved D. Germline V gives CDR1 SGHRS, CDR2 YFSETQ. V lost 3 bases to trimming and J lost 3 bases, with 13 bases between them. This CDR3 has 14 residues. Written as DNA, the CDR3 is TGCGCCAGCAGCTCCCCCGGGTCCTTCTACGAGCAGTACTTC. Its translation is CASSSPGSFYEQYF.

This clone was observed a single time. V and J are TRBV27 and TRBJ2-7; unclear D gene. The CDR3 contains 13 residues. Germline V gene data show CDR1 as MNHEY and CDR2 as SMNVEV (reference sequence). V was cut by 3 bases and J by 2 bases, with 8 bases left in between. The CDR3 sequence is CASSFTPTYEQYF. The CDR3, as DNA: TGTGCCAGCAGTTTCACTCCAACCTACGAGCAGTACTTC.

The chain links TRBV30 to TRBJ1-5, with D possibly being TRBD1 (5 bases). The V gene's germline CDR1 is GTSNPN and CDR2 SVGIG (reference sequence). This CDR3 spans 13 amino acids. V was clipped by 5 bases and J by 5 bases, with 13 bases between them. This chain's CDR3 is CAWEAGSDQPQHF. The CDR3 bases are TGTGCCTGGGAAGCAGGGTCGGATCAGCCCCAGCATTTT.

A few counts support this clone. This sequence joins TRBV6-4 and TRBJ2-3, with unresolved D. V was cut by 4 bases and J by 0 bases, with 5 bases left in between. The V gene's germline CDR1 is MRHNA and CDR2 SNTAGT. This CDR3 spans 13 amino acids. CDR3 DNA: TGTGCCAGCAGTGTAACTAGCACAGATACGCAGTATTTT. Amino acid sequence: CASSVTSTDTQYF.